This T cell receptor beta chain was identified in a study of cytomegalovirus exposure and HLA in healthy donors. Turning to the study itself: For the approximately 400 genotyped donors, approximately 82% fell within the Caucasian-associated ancestry cluster.

Study-level findings and limits: Cytomegalovirus status was reportedly diagnosed by the classifier with high sensitivity and specificity. An assumption of roughly uniform sequencing depth across donors underlay the presence/absence analyses. In a later analysis, several top co-occurrence clusters appeared linked to parvovirus B19, influenza, CMV and Epstein-Barr virus.

The primer mix had 60 Vbeta and 13 Jbeta primers. TCRdb keeps only in-frame clones here, not all; method: immunoSEQ multiplex PCR. The sample includes over 150,000 clones, about 77% of them seen just once. About this clone: Its antigen is unidentified.

Per germline, CDR1 SGHAT and CDR2 FQNNGV. With 4 bases clipped from V and 0 bases from J, the junction kept 1 base outside the gene matches. There are 15 residues in the CDR3. The sequencing sample was made of PBMCs. This receptor was obtained from a man between 25 and 39 years old in good health and CMV-seropositive. The rearrangement links TRBV11-2 to TRBJ2-3, with TRBD2 identical over 10 bases. CDR3 protein: CASSSLAGSTDTQYF. The CDR3 bases are TGTGCCAGCAGCTCACTAGCGGGGAGCACAGATACGCAGTATTTT.